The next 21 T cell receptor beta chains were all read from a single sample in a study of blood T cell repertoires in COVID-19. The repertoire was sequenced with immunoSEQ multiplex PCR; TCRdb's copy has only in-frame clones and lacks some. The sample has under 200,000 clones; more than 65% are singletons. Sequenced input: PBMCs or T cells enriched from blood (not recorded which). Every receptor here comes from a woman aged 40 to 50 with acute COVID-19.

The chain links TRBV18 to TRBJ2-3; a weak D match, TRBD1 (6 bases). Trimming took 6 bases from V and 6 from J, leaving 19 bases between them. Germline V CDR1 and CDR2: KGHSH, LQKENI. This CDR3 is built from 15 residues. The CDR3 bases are TGTGCCAGCTCTCCGAACAGGGTTGAGGGTGATACGCAGTATTTT. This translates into CASSPNRVEGDTQYF.

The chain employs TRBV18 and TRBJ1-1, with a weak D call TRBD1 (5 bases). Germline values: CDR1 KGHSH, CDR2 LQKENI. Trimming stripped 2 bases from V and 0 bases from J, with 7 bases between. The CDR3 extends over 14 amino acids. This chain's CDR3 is CASSPDSLNTEAFF. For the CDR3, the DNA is TGTGCCAGCTCACCAGACAGCTTGAACACTGAAGCTTTCTTT.

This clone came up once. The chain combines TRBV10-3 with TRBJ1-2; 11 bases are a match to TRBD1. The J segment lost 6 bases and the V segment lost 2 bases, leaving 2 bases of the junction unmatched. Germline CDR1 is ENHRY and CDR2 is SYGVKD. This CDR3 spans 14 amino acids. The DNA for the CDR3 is TGTGCCATCAGTGAGCGGGGACAGGGGGATGGCTACACCTTC. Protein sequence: CAISERGQGDGYTF.

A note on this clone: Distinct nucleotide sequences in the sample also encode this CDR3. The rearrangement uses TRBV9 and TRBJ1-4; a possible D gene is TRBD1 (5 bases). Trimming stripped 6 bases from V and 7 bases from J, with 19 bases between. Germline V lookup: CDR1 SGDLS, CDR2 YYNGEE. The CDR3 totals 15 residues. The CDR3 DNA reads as TGTGCCAGCACCCGCACCGGACAATTTGGTGAAAAACTGTTTTTT. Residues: CASTRTGQFGEKLFF.

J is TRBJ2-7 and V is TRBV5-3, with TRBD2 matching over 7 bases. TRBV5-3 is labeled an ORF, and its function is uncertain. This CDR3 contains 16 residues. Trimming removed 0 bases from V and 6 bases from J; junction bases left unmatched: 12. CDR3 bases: TGTGCCAGAAGCTTGGCATGGCGGGAGTATTTCGGCGAGCAGTACGTC. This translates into CARSLAWREYFGEQYV.

The CDR3 loop reads CASSRLQDSAEQFF. CDR3 DNA sequence: TGTGCCAGCTCTCGTTTGCAGGACAGCGCGGAGCAGTTCTTC. The chain is built from TRBV18 and TRBJ2-1; weak D call: TRBD1 (6 bases). The CDR3 sequence is 14 residues long. CDR1 KGHSH and CDR2 LQKENI come from the germline V gene. Trimming pared 6 bases from V and 10 bases from J, leaving 19 bases between.

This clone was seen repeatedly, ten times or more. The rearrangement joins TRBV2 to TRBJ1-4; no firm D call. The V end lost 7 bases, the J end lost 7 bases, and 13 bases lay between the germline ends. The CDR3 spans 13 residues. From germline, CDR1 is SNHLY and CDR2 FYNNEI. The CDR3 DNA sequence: TGTGCCAGCACGGGAATGAGCCCTGAAAAACTGTTTTTT. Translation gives CASTGMSPEKLFF.

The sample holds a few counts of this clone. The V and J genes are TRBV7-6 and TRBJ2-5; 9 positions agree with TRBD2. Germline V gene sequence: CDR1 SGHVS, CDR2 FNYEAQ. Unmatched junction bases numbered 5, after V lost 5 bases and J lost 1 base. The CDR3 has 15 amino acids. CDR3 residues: CASSRGLAAQETQYF. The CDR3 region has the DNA TGTGCCAGCAGCCGGGGACTAGCCGCCCAAGAGACCCAGTACTTC.

The CDR3 region has the DNA TGTGCCAGCAGCCCAGAAAAGACAGGGAACACTGAAGCTTTCTTT. As protein: CASSPEKTGNTEAFF. The chain is built from TRBV5-4 and TRBJ1-1; D may be TRBD1 (6 bases). CDR1 SGHNT and CDR2 YYREEE come from the germline V gene (reference sequence). Deletions cut 4 bases from V and 1 base from J, with 14 bases between. This CDR3 contains 15 residues.

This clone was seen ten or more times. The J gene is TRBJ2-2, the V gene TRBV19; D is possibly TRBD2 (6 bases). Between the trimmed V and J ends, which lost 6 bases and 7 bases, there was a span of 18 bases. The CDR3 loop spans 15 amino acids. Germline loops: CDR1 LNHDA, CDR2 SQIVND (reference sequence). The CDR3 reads CASRGATGRGGELFF. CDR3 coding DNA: TGTGCCAGTAGAGGCGCGACGGGGCGGGGCGGGGAGCTGTTTTTT.

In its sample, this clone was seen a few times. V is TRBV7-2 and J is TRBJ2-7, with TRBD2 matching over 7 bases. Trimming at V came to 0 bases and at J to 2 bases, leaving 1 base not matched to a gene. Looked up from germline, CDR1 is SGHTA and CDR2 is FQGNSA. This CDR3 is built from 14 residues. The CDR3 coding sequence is TGTGCCAGCAGCTTAGCGGGAGGGGCCTACGAGCAGTACTTC. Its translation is CASSLAGGAYEQYF. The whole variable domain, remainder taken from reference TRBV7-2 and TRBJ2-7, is GAGVSQSPSNKVTEKGKDVELRCDPISGHTALYWYRQSLGQGLEFLIYFQGNSAPDKSGLPSDRFSAERTGGSVSTLTIQRTQQEDSAVYLCASSLAGGAYEQYFGPGTRLTVT.

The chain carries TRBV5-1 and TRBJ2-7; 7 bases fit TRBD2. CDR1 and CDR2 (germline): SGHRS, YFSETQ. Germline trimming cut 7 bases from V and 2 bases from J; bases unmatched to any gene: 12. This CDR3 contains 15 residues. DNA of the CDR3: TGCGCCAGCGCAGCGGGGTCTAACTACCCCTACGAGCAGTACTTC. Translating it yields CASAAGSNYPYEQYF.

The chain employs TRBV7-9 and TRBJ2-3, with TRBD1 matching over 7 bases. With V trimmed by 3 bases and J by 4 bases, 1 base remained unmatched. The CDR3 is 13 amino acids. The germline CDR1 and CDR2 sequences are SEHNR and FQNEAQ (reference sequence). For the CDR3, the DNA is TGTGCCAGCAGCTTTACAGGGGCAGATACGCAGTATTTT. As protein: CASSFTGADTQYF. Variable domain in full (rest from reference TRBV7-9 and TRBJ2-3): DTGVSQNPRHKITKRGQNVTFRCDPISEHNRLYWYRQTLGQGPEFLTYFQNEAQLEKSRLLSDRFSAERPKGSFSTLEIQRTEQGDSAMYLCASSFTGADTQYFGPGTRLTVL.

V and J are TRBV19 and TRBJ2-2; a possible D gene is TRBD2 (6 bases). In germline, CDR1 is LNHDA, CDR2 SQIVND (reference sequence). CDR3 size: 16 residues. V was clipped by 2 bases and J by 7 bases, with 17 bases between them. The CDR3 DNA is TGTGCCAGTAGTATAACTGGGGGGAGAATGATCGGGGAGCTGTTTTTT. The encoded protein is CASSITGGRMIGELFF.

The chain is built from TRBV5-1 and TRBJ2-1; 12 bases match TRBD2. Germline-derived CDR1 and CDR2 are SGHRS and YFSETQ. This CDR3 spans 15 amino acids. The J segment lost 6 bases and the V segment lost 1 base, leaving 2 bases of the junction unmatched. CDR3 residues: CASSLTLAGGNEQFF. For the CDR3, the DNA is TGCGCCAGCAGCTTGACACTAGCGGGAGGCAATGAGCAGTTCTTC.

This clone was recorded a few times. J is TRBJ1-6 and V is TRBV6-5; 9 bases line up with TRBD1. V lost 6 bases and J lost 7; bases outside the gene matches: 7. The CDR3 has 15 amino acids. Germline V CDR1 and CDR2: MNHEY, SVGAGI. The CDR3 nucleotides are TGTGCCAGCAGAGAGGGGGGACAGGGCAATTCACCCCTCCACTTT. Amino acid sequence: CASREGGQGNSPLHF.

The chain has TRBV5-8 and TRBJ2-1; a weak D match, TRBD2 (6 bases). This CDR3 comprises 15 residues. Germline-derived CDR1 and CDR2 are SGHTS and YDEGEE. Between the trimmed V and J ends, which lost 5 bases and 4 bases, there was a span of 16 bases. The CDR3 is CASSPTGSSYNEQFF. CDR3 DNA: TGTGCCAGCAGTCCGACCGGGAGTTCGTACAATGAGCAGTTCTTC. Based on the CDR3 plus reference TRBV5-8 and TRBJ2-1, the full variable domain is EAGVTQSPTHLIKTRGQQATLRCSPISGHTSVYWYQQALGLGLQFLLWYDEGEERNRGNFPPRFSGRQFPNYSSELNVNALELEDSALYLCASSPTGSSYNEQFFGPGTRLTVL.

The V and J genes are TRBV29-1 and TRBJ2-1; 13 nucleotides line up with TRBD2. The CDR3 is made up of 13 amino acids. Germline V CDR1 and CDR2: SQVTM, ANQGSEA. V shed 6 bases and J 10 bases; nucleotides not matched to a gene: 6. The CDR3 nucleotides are TGCAGCGTCAGACTAGCGGGAGGTGGGGAGCAGTTCTTC. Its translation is CSVRLAGGGEQFF.

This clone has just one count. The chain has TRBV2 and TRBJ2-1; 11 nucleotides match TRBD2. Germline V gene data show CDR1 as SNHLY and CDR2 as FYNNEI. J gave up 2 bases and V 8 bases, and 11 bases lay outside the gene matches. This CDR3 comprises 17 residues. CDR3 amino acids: CASQGLAGGVPYNEQFF. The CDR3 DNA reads TGTGCCAGCCAGGGTCTAGCGGGAGGAGTCCCCTACAATGAGCAGTTCTTC. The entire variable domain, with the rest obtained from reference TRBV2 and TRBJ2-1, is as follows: EPEVTQTPSHQVTQMGQEVILRCVPISNHLYFYWYRQILGQKVEFLVSFYNNEISEKSEIFDDQFSVERPDGSNFTLKIRSTKLEDSAMYFCASQGLAGGVPYNEQFFGPGTRLTVL.

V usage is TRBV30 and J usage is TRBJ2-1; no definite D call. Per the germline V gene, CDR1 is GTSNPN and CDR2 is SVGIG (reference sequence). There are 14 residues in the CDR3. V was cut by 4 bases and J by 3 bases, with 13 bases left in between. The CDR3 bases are TGTGCCTGGACCCGGCGGAACGTCTACAATGAGCAGTTCTTC. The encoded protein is CAWTRRNVYNEQFF. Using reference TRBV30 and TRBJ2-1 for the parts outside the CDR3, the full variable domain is SQTIHQWPATLVQPVGSPLSLECTVEGTSNPNLYWYRQAAGRGLQLLFYSVGIGQISSEVPQNLSASRPQDRQFILSSKKLLLSDSGFYLCAWTRRNVYNEQFFGPGTRLTVL.

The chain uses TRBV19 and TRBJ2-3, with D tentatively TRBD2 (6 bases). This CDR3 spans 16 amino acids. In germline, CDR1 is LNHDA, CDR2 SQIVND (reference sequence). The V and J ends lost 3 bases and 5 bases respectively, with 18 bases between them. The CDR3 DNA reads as TGTGCCAGTAGTATGTATGGCGGGGCCGTTGGAGATACGCAGTATTTT. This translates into CASSMYGGAVGDTQYF.